The 27 T cell receptor beta chains below were found in one sample sequenced in a study of blood T cell repertoires in COVID-19. Produced via immunoSEQ multiplex PCR; TCRdb's table is partial and in-frame only. The sample shows about 220,000 clones, approximately 85% of them seen only once. The sequenced sample consisted of peripheral blood. The receptor source for this set is a woman in her sixties or seventies with COVID-19, enrolled during active disease.

The CDR3 DNA follows: TGCGCCAGCAGCTTATGGACAGAGCCTTTGAACACTGAAGCTTTCTTT. Translated: CASSLWTEPLNTEAFF. This chain uses TRBV5-1 with TRBJ1-1, with a weak D call TRBD1 (6 bases). Per the germline V gene, CDR1 is SGHRS and CDR2 is YFSETQ. Trimming shortened V by 2 bases and J by 0 bases, and 14 bases separated the two germline ends. The CDR3 contains 16 residues.

The V call is TRBV2, the J call TRBJ2-7, with 9 bases matching TRBD1. Germline CDR1 is SNHLY and CDR2 is FYNNEI. V dropped 6 bases and J dropped 5; count of bases not matched to a gene: 5. The CDR3 has 13 amino acids. This CDR3 is CASSPQGANEQYF. Written as DNA, the CDR3 is TGTGCCAGCAGCCCACAGGGGGCGAACGAGCAGTACTTC.

The chain joins TRBV5-1 to TRBJ2-1; 10 bases line up with TRBD1. After removal of 3 bases from V and 4 bases from J, the junction contained 4 bases not matched to a gene. This CDR3 is 15 amino acids long. Germline values: CDR1 SGHRS, CDR2 YFSETQ. CDR3 bases: TGCGCCAGCAGCTACGGACAGGGGGGTTACAATGAGCAGTTCTTC. Encoded protein: CASSYGQGGYNEQFF.

This chain links TRBV7-9 with TRBJ2-7; 8 positions match TRBD1. The CDR3 length is 14 residues. With V trimmed by 3 bases and J by 3 bases, 4 bases remained unmatched. The germline gives CDR1 SEHNR, CDR2 FQNEAQ (reference sequence). The CDR3 DNA is TGTGCCAGCAGCTTGGGGGACAGGAGCTACGAGCAGTACTTC. This sequence encodes CASSLGDRSYEQYF. Combining the CDR3 with reference TRBV7-9 and TRBJ2-7 gives the whole variable domain DTGVSQNPRHKITKRGQNVTFRCDPISEHNRLYWYRQTLGQGPEFLTYFQNEAQLEKSRLLSDRFSAERPKGSFSTLEIQRTEQGDSAMYLCASSLGDRSYEQYFGPGTRLTVT.

This clone turned up a few times. V and J are TRBV11-2 and TRBJ2-1; weak D call: TRBD2 (6 bases). V was shortened by 0 bases and J by 6 bases, with 12 bases between the two germline ends. The CDR3 runs to 15 residues. Germline values: CDR1 SGHAT, CDR2 FQNNGV. The CDR3 is CASSLDQGTGNEQFF. The CDR3 DNA sequence: TGTGCCAGCAGCTTAGATCAAGGGACTGGCAATGAGCAGTTCTTC.

The V and J genes are TRBV7-2 and TRBJ2-3; D remains unclear. This CDR3 has 14 residues. Germline values: CDR1 SGHTA, CDR2 FQGNSA. Trimming took 2 bases from V and 2 from J, leaving 8 bases between them. CDR3 region: CASSLTTITDTQYF. The CDR3 DNA reads as TGTGCCAGCAGCTTAACCACAATCACAGATACGCAGTATTTT.

This sequence joins TRBV24-1 and TRBJ2-3; unclear D gene. This CDR3 region has 16 residues. Germline lookup yields CDR1 KGHDR and CDR2 SFDVKD. V dropped 0 bases and J dropped 1 base, with 10 bases sitting between them. As DNA, the CDR3 is TGTGCCACCAGTGATTTGTCCGGGTTTGGCACAGATACGCAGTATTTT. Translation gives CATSDLSGFGTDTQYF.

The chain employs TRBV19 and TRBJ2-2, with 7 bases matching TRBD2. The length of the CDR3 is 17 residues. Trimming took 0 bases from V and 3 from J; bases not matched to a gene: 7. Germline V gene lookup returns CDR1 LNHDA and CDR2 SQIVND (reference sequence). The CDR3 sequence is CASSIDVTSEYTGELFF. The CDR3, as DNA: TGTGCCAGTAGTATAGATGTCACTAGCGAGTACACCGGGGAGCTGTTTTTT.

The rearrangement joins TRBV19 to TRBJ1-2; 7 bases agree with TRBD1. The CDR3 covers 15 residues. The V gene's germline CDR1 is LNHDA and CDR2 SQIVND (reference sequence). V lost 6 bases and J lost 1; bases outside the gene matches: 8. The CDR3 sequence: CASSPPGGINYGYTF. Written as DNA, the CDR3 is TGTGCCAGTAGCCCTCCAGGGGGTATTAACTATGGCTACACCTTC.

The chain uses TRBV2 and TRBJ1-2; 9 nucleotides match TRBD1. This CDR3 has 13 amino acids. In germline, CDR1 is SNHLY, CDR2 FYNNEI. The ends lost 5 bases at V and 8 bases at J; junction bases unmatched: 6. The CDR3 loop reads CASSLGTGSGYTF. The CDR3 bases are TGTGCCAGCAGTCTGGGGACAGGGAGCGGCTACACCTTC. The entire variable domain, with the rest obtained from reference TRBV2 and TRBJ1-2, is as follows: EPEVTQTPSHQVTQMGQEVILRCVPISNHLYFYWYRQILGQKVEFLVSFYNNEISEKSEIFDDQFSVERPDGSNFTLKIRSTKLEDSAMYFCASSLGTGSGYTFGSGTRLTVV.

The chain couples TRBV6-5 to TRBJ1-2, with unresolved D. CDR3 length: 13 residues. V was cut by 7 bases and J by 8 bases, with 17 bases left in between. The V gene's germline CDR1 is MNHEY and CDR2 SVGAGI. This CDR3 is CASTGQLYGGYTF. DNA of the CDR3: TGTGCCAGCACTGGGCAGCTCTATGGAGGCTACACCTTC.

The chain links TRBV4-2 to TRBJ1-2, with D perhaps matching TRBD1 (5 bases). V gave up 4 bases and J gave up 2 bases, with 14 bases separating them. Germline V gene lookup returns CDR1 LGHNA and CDR2 YNFKEQ. The CDR3 loop spans 15 amino acids. The CDR3 nucleotides are TGTGCCAGCAGCCCCCGACAGACAGAGAACTATGGCTACACCTTC. Translated: CASSPRQTENYGYTF.

This chain joins TRBV4-3 and TRBJ1-1; no definite D call. The CDR3 spans 13 residues. Germline CDR1 reads LGHNA; CDR2 reads YSLEER. Trimming took off 1 base at V and 9 bases at J, with 12 bases between the two ends. CDR3 region: CASSQVSVSQAFF. The CDR3 DNA reads TGCGCCAGCAGCCAAGTGTCCGTTTCTCAAGCTTTCTTT.

The chain's CDR3 is CASSSGRANYGYTF. CDR3 in DNA: TGTGCCAGCAGTTCGGGGAGAGCTAACTATGGCTACACCTTC. The gene calls are TRBV28 and TRBJ1-2; D is uncertain. Germline CDR1 MDHEN, CDR2 SYDVKM. CDR3 length: 14 residues. V gave up 4 bases and J gave up 0 bases, with 9 bases separating them.

The J gene is TRBJ1-4, the V gene TRBV7-9; D is perhaps TRBD1 (6 bases). Germline V CDR1 and CDR2: SEHNR, FQNEAQ (reference sequence). Trimming took 5 bases from V and 0 from J, leaving 10 bases between them. The CDR3 consists of 15 residues. The CDR3 spells CASSRDNTTNEKLFF. The CDR3 region has the DNA TGTGCCAGCAGCCGGGACAACACAACTAATGAAAAACTGTTTTTT. Filled out from reference TRBV7-9 and TRBJ1-4, the complete variable domain reads DTGVSQNPRHKITKRGQNVTFRCDPISEHNRLYWYRQTLGQGPEFLTYFQNEAQLEKSRLLSDRFSAERPKGSFSTLEIQRTEQGDSAMYLCASSRDNTTNEKLFFGSGTQLSVL.

In DNA form, the CDR3 reads TGCGCCAGCAGCTTACCCGACCAGACAGGGGTGACTGAAGCTTTCTTT. Translated: CASSLPDQTGVTEAFF. V and J are TRBV5-1 and TRBJ1-1; TRBD1 agrees at 8 bases. This CDR3 region has 16 residues. From germline, CDR1 is SGHRS and CDR2 YFSETQ. Trimming removed 2 bases from V and 5 bases from J; junction bases left unmatched: 11.

In its sample, this clone was seen once. This chain links TRBV28 with TRBJ1-6, with TRBD1 matching over 7 bases. The CDR3 sequence is 14 residues long. Trimming took 7 bases from V and 0 from J; bases not matched to a gene: 0. Germline V gene data show CDR1 as MDHEN and CDR2 as SYDVKM. The DNA for the CDR3 is TGTGCCAGCAAGGGGGCCTCCTATAATTCACCCCTCCACTTT. Its protein product is CASKGASYNSPLHF. The full variable domain, with the rest looked up from reference TRBV28 and TRBJ1-6, is DVKVTQSSRYLVKRTGEKVFLECVQDMDHENMFWYRQDPGLGLRLIYFSYDVKMKEKGDIPEGYSVSREKKERFSLILESASTNQTSMYLCASKGASYNSPLHFGNGTRLTVT.

V usage is TRBV6-2 or TRBV6-3 and J usage is TRBJ1-6, with TRBD1 matching over 9 bases. The CDR3 length is 16 residues. J lost 5 bases, V lost 3 bases, and 5 bases had no gene match. Looked up from germline, CDR1 is MNHEY and CDR2 is SVGEGT. The CDR3 region is CASSYPGTGNNSPLHF. The CDR3 coding sequence is TGTGCCAGCAGTTATCCCGGGACAGGGAATAATTCACCCCTCCACTTT.

The V call is TRBV11-3, the J call TRBJ2-1, with 9 bases matching TRBD1. J was trimmed by 2 bases and V by 6 bases; bases with no gene match: 8. Germline V gene lookup returns CDR1 SGHNT and CDR2 YENEEA. The CDR3 runs 16 residues. The DNA for the CDR3 is TGTGCCAGCAGTCAAACCGGGACAGGGACCTACAATGAGCAGTTCTTC. Protein: CASSQTGTGTYNEQFF.

The chain joins TRBV5-1 to TRBJ2-1; 14 bases are shared with TRBD2. Trimming removed 4 bases from V and 4 bases from J; junction bases left unmatched: 10. The CDR3 contains 18 residues. CDR1 and CDR2 from the germline V gene are SGHRS and YFSETQ. CDR3 DNA sequence: TGCGCCAGCAGCCGCCCGACTAGCGGGGGGGCATCTTACAATGAGCAGTTCTTC. Translating it yields CASSRPTSGGASYNEQFF.

V gene TRBV27 combines with J gene TRBJ2-7; 14 nucleotides agree with TRBD2. The CDR3 covers 16 residues. With 7 bases clipped from V and 4 bases from J, the junction kept 9 bases outside the gene matches. Germline-derived CDR1 and CDR2 are MNHEY and SMNVEV (reference sequence). CDR3 loop: CASIIHRTSGRYEQYF. CDR3 nucleotides: TGTGCCAGCATCATCCACCGGACTAGCGGGAGGTACGAGCAGTACTTC.

The chain has TRBV4-2 and TRBJ2-2; D is ambiguous. V lost 0 bases to trimming and J lost 4 bases, with 15 bases between them. The germline CDR1 and CDR2 sequences are LGHNA and YNFKEQ. This CDR3 comprises 17 residues. CDR3 loop: CASSQDKRDSRTGELFF. Here the CDR3 DNA reads TGTGCCAGCAGCCAAGATAAAAGAGACTCCCGCACCGGGGAGCTGTTTTTT.

This sequence joins TRBV7-9 and TRBJ2-2; a weak D match, TRBD2 (5 bases). Germline V gene lookup returns CDR1 SEHNR and CDR2 FQNEAQ (reference sequence). The ends were cut back, 4 bases at V and 7 bases at J, with 13 bases in the middle. This CDR3 is built from 14 residues. The CDR3 sequence is CASSSVERGGELFF. In DNA form, the CDR3 reads TGTGCCAGCAGCTCGGTAGAACGGGGCGGGGAGCTGTTTTTT.

A few counts support this clone. The genes are TRBV2 and TRBJ2-2, with 7 bases identical to TRBD2. This CDR3 has 16 amino acids. V lost 3 bases, J lost 0 bases, and 4 bases stayed unmatched. CDR1 is SNHLY and CDR2 is FYNNEI in the germline V gene. In DNA form, the CDR3 reads TGTGCCAGCAGTGAGTTGGCGGGGGCGAACACCGGGGAGCTGTTTTTT. Translated, it gives CASSELAGANTGELFF.

V and J are TRBV5-4 and TRBJ1-2; TRBD1 matches 9 bases. CDR1 is SGHNT, CDR2 YYREEE, per germline (reference sequence). The CDR3 consists of 15 residues. J lost 5 bases, V lost 2 bases, and 7 bases had no gene match. The CDR3 coding sequence is TGTGCCAGCAGCTTTCAGTCCGGACAGGGGTATGGCTACACCTTC. Translating it yields CASSFQSGQGYGYTF.

V gene TRBV19 combines with J gene TRBJ2-6; 7 bases agree with TRBD1. Germline CDR1 LNHDA, CDR2 SQIVND (reference sequence). V shed 8 bases and J 0 bases; nucleotides not matched to a gene: 7. The CDR3 spans 16 residues. CDR3 loop: CASSHRGSSGANVLTF. CDR3 bases: TGTGCCAGTTCCCACAGGGGATCCTCTGGGGCCAACGTCCTGACTTTC.

This clone has only a few counts. The CDR3 loop reads CASSLGQGGYNEQFF. The CDR3 DNA sequence: TGTGCCAGCAGCCTTGGACAGGGGGGCTACAATGAGCAGTTCTTC. The chain carries TRBV9 and TRBJ2-1; 10 bases agree with TRBD1. The CDR3 extends over 15 amino acids. CDR1 is SGDLS, CDR2 YYNGEE, per germline. Trimming cost V 4 bases and J 3 bases; bases outside gene matches: 4.